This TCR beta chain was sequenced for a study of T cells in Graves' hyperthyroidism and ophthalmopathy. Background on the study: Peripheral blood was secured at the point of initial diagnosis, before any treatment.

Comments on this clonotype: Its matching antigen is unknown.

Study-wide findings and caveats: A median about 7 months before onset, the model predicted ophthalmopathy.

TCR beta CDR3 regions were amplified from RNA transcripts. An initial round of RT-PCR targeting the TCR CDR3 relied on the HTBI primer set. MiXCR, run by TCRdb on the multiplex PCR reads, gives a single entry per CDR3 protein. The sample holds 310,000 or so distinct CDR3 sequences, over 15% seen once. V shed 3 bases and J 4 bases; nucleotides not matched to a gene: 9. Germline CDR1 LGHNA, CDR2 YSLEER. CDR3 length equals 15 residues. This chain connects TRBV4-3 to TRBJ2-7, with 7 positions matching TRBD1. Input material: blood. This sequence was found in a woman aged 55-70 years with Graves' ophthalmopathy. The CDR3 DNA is TGCGCCAGCAGCCATCTAAGGACAGGTTCTTACGAGCAGTACTTC. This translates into CASSHLRTGSYEQYF.